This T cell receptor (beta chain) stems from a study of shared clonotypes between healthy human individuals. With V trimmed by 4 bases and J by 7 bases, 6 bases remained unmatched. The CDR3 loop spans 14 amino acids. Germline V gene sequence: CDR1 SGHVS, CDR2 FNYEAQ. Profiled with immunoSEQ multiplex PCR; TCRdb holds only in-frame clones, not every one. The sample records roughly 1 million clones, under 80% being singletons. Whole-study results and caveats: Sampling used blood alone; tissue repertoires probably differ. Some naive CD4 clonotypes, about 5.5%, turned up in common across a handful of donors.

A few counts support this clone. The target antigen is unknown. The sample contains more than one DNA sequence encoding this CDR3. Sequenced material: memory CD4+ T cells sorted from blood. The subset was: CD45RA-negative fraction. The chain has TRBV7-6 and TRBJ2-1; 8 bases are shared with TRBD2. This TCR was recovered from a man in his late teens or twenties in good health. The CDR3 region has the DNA TGTGCCAGCAGCTCGGGACTAGTCCGGAATGAGCAGTTCTTC. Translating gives CASSSGLVRNEQFF.